This T cell receptor beta chain was captured in a study of control samples from healthy donors and cancer patients. The repertoire was sequenced with immunoSEQ multiplex PCR; TCRdb's copy has only in-frame clones and lacks some. In the table there are about 75,000 clones, more than 80% of which are singletons. V was trimmed by 4 bases and J by 3 bases, leaving 16 bases between them. Germline V gene data show CDR1 as SGHRS and CDR2 as YFSETQ. CDR3 length equals 16 residues. This sequence originates from a man aged 50 or older in good health. This chain links TRBV5-1 with TRBJ2-2, with D perhaps TRBD2 (5 bases). Sequenced input: blood. CDR3 sequence: CASSGVGVRDTGELFF. The CDR3 DNA reads TGCGCCAGCAGCGGCGTCGGGGTTAGAGACACCGGGGAGCTGTTTTTT.